The 8 T cell receptor beta chains below come from one sample, sequenced in a study of blood T cells in healthy people across ages. For the second PCR, which ran for about 7 to 11 cycles, a sample-barcoded 5' primer and a J-beta primer mix were used. TCRdb re-analysed the 5' RACE reads in MiXCR, keeping a single row per CDR3 protein. This table holds approximately 1,000,000 distinct CDR3 sequences, 45% found once. The sequencing sample was made of blood. Every receptor here comes from a woman between 55 and 75 years old in good health.

The V gene is TRBV5-5, the J gene TRBJ2-7; 9 bases are a match to TRBD2. V lost 4 bases and J lost 4; bases outside the gene matches: 9. The CDR3 extends over 15 amino acids. Germline lookup yields CDR1 SGHKS and CDR2 YYEKEE (reference sequence). The CDR3 here is CASSTRLAVTYEQYF. DNA for the CDR3: TGTGCCAGCAGCACAAGACTAGCGGTAACTTACGAGCAGTACTTC.

The chain is built from TRBV20-1 and TRBJ1-1, with D perhaps TRBD1 (6 bases). Trimming removed 0 bases from V and 5 bases from J, with 16 bases in between. The CDR3 covers 15 residues. Germline V gives CDR1 DFQATT, CDR2 SNEGSKA (reference sequence). In DNA, the CDR3 is TGCAGTGCTAGAGATCTAACAGGGCCCCCGACTGAAGCTTTCTTT. Protein sequence: CSARDLTGPPTEAFF.

The chain couples TRBV2 to TRBJ2-1; TRBD2 matches 8 bases. There are 15 residues in the CDR3. V shed 1 base and J 4 bases; nucleotides not matched to a gene: 3. Germline V gene data show CDR1 as SNHLY and CDR2 as FYNNEI. The CDR3 DNA follows: TGTGCCAGCAGTGAAGGGACTAGCCCATACAATGAGCAGTTCTTC. Translation: CASSEGTSPYNEQFF. The full variable domain, its missing parts supplied by reference TRBV2 and TRBJ2-1, is EPEVTQTPSHQVTQMGQEVILRCVPISNHLYFYWYRQILGQKVEFLVSFYNNEISEKSEIFDDQFSVERPDGSNFTLKIRSTKLEDSAMYFCASSEGTSPYNEQFFGPGTRLTVL.

The chain has TRBV6-2 or TRBV6-3 and TRBJ2-3, with 7 bases matching TRBD1. Germline-derived CDR1 and CDR2 are MNHEY and SVGEGT. CDR3 length: 14 amino acids. V lost 0 bases, J lost 6 bases, and 3 bases stayed unmatched. The CDR3 bases are TGTGCCAGCAGTTACTCGGCACAGGGGGATACGCAGTATTTT. The encoded protein is CASSYSAQGDTQYF.

Only a few counts were recorded for this clonotype. This chain connects TRBV30 to TRBJ2-7; D might be TRBD2 (5 bases). The CDR3 has 11 amino acids. The germline V gene has CDR1 GTSNPN and CDR2 SVGIG (reference sequence). The ends were cut back, 3 bases at V and 2 bases at J, with 5 bases in the middle. The CDR3 protein is CAWSGTYEQYF. The CDR3 region has the DNA TGTGCCTGGAGCGGGACCTACGAGCAGTACTTC.

The chain combines TRBV6-5 with TRBJ1-2; D remains ambiguous. In germline, CDR1 is MNHEY, CDR2 SVGAGI. V lost 3 bases to trimming and J lost 8 bases, with 13 bases between them. The CDR3 is 13 residues long. The CDR3: CASSYGPRRGYTF. The DNA of the CDR3 is TGTGCCAGCAGTTATGGTCCTAGAAGGGGCTACACCTTC.

The V and J genes are TRBV20-1 and TRBJ2-1; D is perhaps TRBD1 (6 bases). In germline, CDR1 is DFQATT, CDR2 SNEGSKA (reference sequence). There are 11 residues in the CDR3. As DNA, the CDR3 is TGCTCTTTTAACAGGGCAAATGAGCAGTTCTTC. This encodes CSFNRANEQFF.

The chain has TRBV12-3 or TRBV12-4 and TRBJ2-7; 8 bases align to TRBD2. The CDR3 is 14 residues long. The V and J ends lost 5 bases and 7 bases, in that order; junction bases with no gene match: 10. For the CDR3, the DNA is TGTGCCAGCAGTCCCGGGACTAGGTCCAATGAGCAGTACTTC. Its protein product is CASSPGTRSNEQYF.